One and the same sample provided the 30 T cell receptor beta chains below, sequenced in a study of cytomegalovirus exposure and HLA in healthy donors (dated by TCRdb to 2016 to 2017). Library construction relied on the immunoSEQ multiplex PCR assay. For the multiplex PCR, a mixture combining 60 forward primers for TCR Vbeta segments and 13 reverse primers for TCR Jbeta segments was used. TCRdb holds this immuneACCESS table with in-frame rearrangements only. Some clones are missing; in checked studies, unresolved V genes explain under half, and the rest has no known cause. The table for this sample lists approximately 130,000 clones; about 81% of them were counted only once. The top ten clones comprise roughly 8.2% of the sample. Sequenced input: PBMCs. The receptors shown here come from a woman aged 45-60 years in good health and CMV-seropositive.

V and J are TRBV14 and TRBJ2-3, with TRBD1 matching 8 bases. The CDR3 has 17 residues. Looked up from germline, CDR1 is SGHDN and CDR2 is FVKESK. With V trimmed by 1 base and J by 3 bases, 9 bases remained unmatched. The CDR3 here is CASSQVGVDRVTDTQYF. The CDR3, as DNA: TGTGCCAGCAGCCAAGTGGGAGTGGACAGGGTGACAGATACGCAGTATTTT.

This clone has only one observation. The chain employs TRBV19 and TRBJ2-1, with D possibly TRBD2 on 5 matching bases. Germline loops: CDR1 LNHDA, CDR2 SQIVND (reference sequence). This CDR3 comprises 14 residues. Trimming left V 7 bases short and J 0 bases short, with 10 bases between. The CDR3 DNA reads TGTGCCAGTAAGCAAGGACTCTCCTACAATGAGCAGTTCTTC. Translating gives CASKQGLSYNEQFF.

The chain carries TRBV11-2 and TRBJ2-2, with unresolved D. Germline CDR1 reads SGHAT; CDR2 reads FQNNGV. The CDR3 contains 12 residues. V lost 3 bases and J lost 6, with 5 bases in between. The CDR3 spells CASSFYPGELFF. DNA of the CDR3: TGTGCCAGCAGCTTTTATCCCGGGGAGCTGTTTTTT. Filled out from reference TRBV11-2 and TRBJ2-2, the complete variable domain reads EAGVAQSPRYKIIEKRQSVAFWCNPISGHATLYWYQQILGQGPKLLIQFQNNGVVDDSQLPKDRFSAERLKGVDSTLKIQPAKLEDSAVYLCASSFYPGELFFGEGSRLTVL.

Only a few counts were recorded for this clone. The chain combines TRBV6-6 with TRBJ2-3, with 11 bases that match TRBD1. Trimming took 5 bases from V and 6 from J; bases not matched to a gene: 10. The CDR3 is 16 residues long. Germline V lookup: CDR1 MNHNY, CDR2 SVGAGI (reference sequence). The CDR3 region is CASSPWTGGLGDTQYF. The CDR3 DNA follows: TGTGCCAGCAGTCCCTGGACAGGGGGCTTGGGGGATACGCAGTATTTT.

This clone was seen a single time. This sequence joins TRBV7-9 and TRBJ1-2; TRBD1 matches 9 bases. Germline V gene data show CDR1 as SEHNR and CDR2 as FQNEAQ (reference sequence). After removal of 6 bases from V and 4 bases from J, the junction contained 9 bases not matched to a gene. CDR3 size: 15 residues. CDR3 amino acids: CASSPPEQGAYGYTF. The CDR3 coding sequence is TGTGCCAGCAGTCCACCGGAACAGGGGGCCTATGGCTACACCTTC.

V gene TRBV27 combines with J gene TRBJ2-7; TRBD1 might be the D (5 bases). Trimming shortened V by 5 bases and J by 3 bases, and 11 bases separated the two germline ends. Germline V gene lookup returns CDR1 MNHEY and CDR2 SMNVEV (reference sequence). The CDR3 length is 13 residues. CDR3 nucleotides: TGTGCCAGCAGTCCTAGGGGCGACTACGAGCAGTACTTC. It yields the protein CASSPRGDYEQYF.

The chain recombines TRBV6-5 with TRBJ2-3, with D unresolved. The CDR3 consists of 14 residues. V shed 10 bases and J shed 4 bases, with 18 bases lying between them. Germline CDR1 reads MNHEY; CDR2 reads SVGAGI. CDR3 sequence (DNA): TGTGCCACCCTGCCCCCAGGATTCCCAGATACGCAGTATTTT. Its translation: CATLPPGFPDTQYF.

This clone was seen only a few times. The chain links TRBV4-3 to TRBJ1-3, with unresolved D. Trimming removed 3 bases from V and 0 bases from J, with 9 bases in between. In germline, CDR1 is LGHNA, CDR2 YSLEER. The CDR3 runs to 15 residues. The CDR3 protein is CASSQAGVSGNTIYF. The DNA for the CDR3 is TGCGCCAGCAGCCAGGCCGGGGTCTCTGGAAACACCATATATTTT.

This clone was seen once. The rearrangement links TRBV4-3 to TRBJ1-2; 9 positions match TRBD1. CDR1 is LGHNA, CDR2 YSLEER, per germline. CDR3 length: 16 residues. Trimming at V came to 2 bases and at J to 0 bases, leaving 4 bases not matched to a gene. CDR3 coding DNA: TGCGCCAGCAGCCAATCCGGGACAGGGCCTAACTATGGCTACACCTTC. This encodes CASSQSGTGPNYGYTF.

V usage is TRBV5-1 and J usage is TRBJ2-7, with D hard to call. Trimming left V 5 bases short and J 1 base short, with 10 bases between. In germline, CDR1 is SGHRS, CDR2 YFSETQ. This CDR3 region has 13 residues. This CDR3 is CASSYSSSYEQYF. CDR3 in DNA: TGCGCCAGCAGTTATAGCAGTTCCTACGAGCAGTACTTC.

The rearrangement joins TRBV6-6 to TRBJ1-1; TRBD1 matches 8 bases. The CDR3 runs to 13 residues. The V gene end was trimmed by 5 bases and the J gene end by 8 bases; junction bases not matched to a gene: 7. In germline, CDR1 is MNHNY, CDR2 SVGAGI (reference sequence). CDR3 DNA: TGTGCCAGCAGTGACCCAGGGGGCTTGGAAGCTTTCTTT. Residues: CASSDPGGLEAFF.

The chain links TRBV6-5 to TRBJ2-2, with a tentative D call TRBD2 (5 bases). Germline assignment: CDR1 MNHEY and CDR2 SVGAGI. The CDR3 is made up of 13 amino acids. Trimming took off 8 bases at V and 3 bases at J, with 10 bases between the two ends. The DNA of the CDR3 is TGTGCCAGCTCCACTAGGGACACCGGGGAGCTGTTTTTT. It encodes CASSTRDTGELFF.

The chain is built from TRBV13 and TRBJ1-1; a possible D gene is TRBD1 (6 bases). CDR3 length: 15 amino acids. Germline V CDR1 and CDR2: PRHDT, FYEKMQ (reference sequence). V lost 4 bases and J 5 bases, leaving 17 bases between the germline ends. This chain's CDR3 is CASSSNQGIGTEAFF. CDR3 coding DNA: TGTGCCAGCAGCTCTAATCAGGGGATTGGAACTGAAGCTTTCTTT.

The chain employs TRBV4-1 and TRBJ1-5; a possible D gene is TRBD1 (5 bases). Germline values: CDR1 MGHRA, CDR2 YSYEKL. This CDR3 has 14 residues. The germline V and J ends were trimmed by 1 base and 4 bases, with 8 bases remaining between them. CDR3 nucleotides: TGCGCCAGCAGCCAAGGACAGAGAAATCAGCCCCAGCATTTT. This translates into CASSQGQRNQPQHF.

The chain couples TRBV9 to TRBJ2-7, with D possibly TRBD1 on 6 matching bases. Trimming removed 0 bases at V and 2 bases at J, with 12 bases between. The CDR3 runs 15 residues. The germline V gene encodes CDR1 SGDLS and CDR2 YYNGEE. CDR3 region: CASSVATGSAYEQYF. The CDR3 DNA sequence: TGTGCCAGCAGCGTAGCTACAGGGAGTGCCTACGAGCAGTACTTC. The full variable domain, rest sourced from reference TRBV9 and TRBJ2-7, is DSGVTQTPKHLITATGQRVTLRCSPRSGDLSVYWYQQSLDQGLQFLIQYYNGEERAKGNILERFSAQQFPDLHSELNLSSLELGDSALYFCASSVATGSAYEQYFGPGTRLTVT.

The CDR3 coding sequence is TGTGCCAGCAGCCTGGGGGGGGTGGATAGCGAGACCCAGTACTTC. Its protein is CASSLGGVDSETQYF. The chain recombines TRBV9 with TRBJ2-5; 7 bases line up with TRBD2. Germline V CDR1 and CDR2: SGDLS, YYNGEE. The CDR3 loop spans 15 amino acids. V was pared by 4 bases and J by 5 bases, with 11 bases of the junction left unmatched.

This clone was seen a few times. The chain joins TRBV7-6 to TRBJ2-1; TRBD2 agrees at 11 bases. Germline assignment: CDR1 SGHVS and CDR2 FNYEAQ. CDR3 size: 17 residues. The ends lost 1 base at V and 6 bases at J; junction bases unmatched: 8. CDR3 residues: CASSLEDPGLAVNEQFF. CDR3 nucleotides: TGTGCCAGCAGCTTAGAGGACCCGGGACTAGCGGTCAATGAGCAGTTCTTC.

This rearrangement joins TRBV28 to TRBJ2-1, with 9 bases matching TRBD1. The CDR3 loop spans 15 amino acids. Unmatched junction bases numbered 11, after V lost 7 bases and J lost 7 bases. The germline V gene encodes CDR1 MDHEN and CDR2 SYDVKM. The CDR3 DNA reads TGTGCCAGCACCCTTATCCGGGACAGGGTAAATGAGCAGTTCTTC. It yields the protein CASTLIRDRVNEQFF.

This chain links TRBV29-1 with TRBJ2-7; 7 nucleotides line up with TRBD1. CDR1 SQVTM and CDR2 ANQGSEA come from the germline V gene. This CDR3 contains 14 residues. Losses at the gene ends were 4 bases for V and 3 bases for J; bases not matched to a gene: 9. DNA of the CDR3: TGCAGCGTTGTAACCTTGGGACAGCTCTACGAGCAGTACTTC. This codes for CSVVTLGQLYEQYF.

The chain combines TRBV28 with TRBJ1-1; a possible D gene is TRBD1 (6 bases). The CDR3 length is 13 residues. Trimming took 5 bases from V and 6 from J, leaving 13 bases between them. Germline V CDR1 and CDR2: MDHEN, SYDVKM. CDR3 residues: CASSGPGAPEAFF. The DNA of the CDR3 is TGTGCCAGCAGTGGCCCAGGGGCCCCTGAAGCTTTCTTT.

This clone appeared a few times. V and J are TRBV7-8 and TRBJ1-1, with D possibly being TRBD1 (6 bases). Germline values: CDR1 SGHVS, CDR2 FQNEAQ. The CDR3 runs 14 residues. Trimming removed 1 base from V and 7 bases from J, with 13 bases in between. The CDR3 DNA reads as TGTGCCAGCAGCTTAGGGACAGCCAGTATTGAAGCTTTCTTT. Translation: CASSLGTASIEAFF.

This sequence joins TRBV10-1 and TRBJ1-1, with D uncertain. Germline-derived CDR1 and CDR2 are WNHNN and SYGVQD (reference sequence). V was cut by 10 bases and J by 1 base, with 16 bases left in between. The CDR3 length is 14 residues. CDR3 DNA sequence: TGCGCCACAAAACATGAGGGTTCGAACACTGAAGCTTTCTTT. The encoded protein is CATKHEGSNTEAFF.

This clone was recorded only once. The genes are TRBV19 and TRBJ1-1; D is unclear. This CDR3 has 16 amino acids. V lost 6 bases, J lost 1 base, and 18 bases lay in between. Germline V CDR1 and CDR2: LNHDA, SQIVND (reference sequence). The CDR3 sequence: CASSNRGTVGNTEAFF. The DNA of the CDR3 is TGTGCCAGTAGCAACCGGGGAACGGTAGGGAACACTGAAGCTTTCTTT.

This chain joins TRBV27 and TRBJ2-7; 9 nucleotides align to TRBD2. V shed 2 bases, J shed 6 bases, and the junction held 11 bases outside the gene matches. This CDR3 contains 16 residues. CDR1 and CDR2 (germline): MNHEY, SMNVEV (reference sequence). CDR3 DNA sequence: TGTGCCAGCAGTTTAAGGGTGGGCGGGAGGGGTTCCGAGCAGTACTTC. Amino acid sequence: CASSLRVGGRGSEQYF.

The V call is TRBV7-9, the J call TRBJ2-7; perhaps TRBD2 as D (6 bases). Germline loops: CDR1 SEHNR, CDR2 FQNEAQ (reference sequence). The CDR3 spans 14 residues. V dropped 5 bases and J dropped 2 bases, with 13 bases sitting between them. The CDR3, as DNA: TGTGCCAGCAGCCTGCCGGAGGGGACCTACGAGCAGTACTTC. Protein sequence: CASSLPEGTYEQYF.

The rearrangement joins TRBV19 to TRBJ1-1; TRBD1 aligns across 8 bases. Looked up from germline, CDR1 is LNHDA and CDR2 is SQIVND (reference sequence). V trimming: 8 bases; J trimming: 7 bases; junction bases outside the gene matches: 9. The CDR3 runs to 13 residues. The CDR3 nucleotides read TGTGCCAGTGCCGGAACCGACAGGGGTGAAGCTTTCTTT. Encoded protein: CASAGTDRGEAFF.

The V and J genes are TRBV5-4 and TRBJ2-1, with D possibly matching TRBD2 (6 bases). The germline gives CDR1 SGHNT, CDR2 YYREEE (reference sequence). The CDR3 has 15 residues. V was clipped by 6 bases and J by 2 bases, with 15 bases between them. The CDR3 protein is CASTSRDLAYNEQFF. CDR3 coding DNA: TGTGCCAGCACCTCACGGGACTTAGCCTACAATGAGCAGTTCTTC. The full variable domain, rest sourced from reference TRBV5-4 and TRBJ2-1, is ETGVTQSPTHLIKTRGQQVTLRCSSQSGHNTVSWYQQALGQGPQFIFQYYREEENGRGNFPPRFSGLQFPNYSSELNVNALELDDSALYLCASTSRDLAYNEQFFGPGTRLTVL.

For the CDR3, the DNA is TGTGCCAGCAGCGTAGGGGGGCAGTTCACAGATACGCAGTATTTT. Protein: CASSVGGQFTDTQYF. The J gene is TRBJ2-3, the V gene TRBV9, with D perhaps matching TRBD1 (6 bases). Germline CDR1 is SGDLS and CDR2 is YYNGEE. V gave up 0 bases and J gave up 2 bases, with 10 bases separating them. This CDR3 is 15 amino acids long.

The chain has TRBV10-3 and TRBJ1-5, with 8 bases lining up with TRBD1. CDR3 length: 12 amino acids. Germline CDR1 is ENHRY and CDR2 is SYGVKD. V trimming: 11 bases; J trimming: 6 bases; junction bases outside the gene matches: 6. CDR3 in DNA: TGTGCCGCCGGACAGGGCTCTCAGCCCCAGCATTTT. It codes for CAAGQGSQPQHF.

The chain employs TRBV5-5 and TRBJ1-2, with a weak D call TRBD1 (6 bases). V was trimmed by 0 bases and J by 2 bases, leaving 11 bases between them. Germline CDR1 SGHKS, CDR2 YYEKEE (reference sequence). The CDR3 sequence is 15 residues long. The CDR3 nucleotides read TGTGCCAGCAGCTTGGCAGGAACAGGGAACTATGGCTACACCTTC. Amino acids: CASSLAGTGNYGYTF.